This T cell receptor (beta chain) was captured in a study of blood T cells in healthy people across ages. The use of a sample-barcoded 5' primer and a J-beta primer mix characterized a second PCR of roughly 6 to 11 cycles. With 12 random nucleotides, a template-switch adaptor tagged each individual cDNA molecule. TCRdb itself ran the 5' RACE reads through MiXCR, one entry per CDR3 protein. Here the sample spans around 780,000 distinct CDR3 sequences, roughly 25% being singletons. The donors, aged roughly 6 to 90, were healthy Caucasians from Russia. The extraction recovered at least 5 micrograms of total RNA per sample. The V end lost 9 bases, the J end lost 5 bases, and 13 bases lay between the germline ends. The CDR3 contains 12 residues. The germline V gene encodes CDR1 SGHDN and CDR2 FVKESK. These data also formed part of another study, on T cells of mothers and their children. From that second work: Across the analysis, no persistent microchimeric T cell clones were detected.

This rearrangement joins TRBV14 to TRBJ1-2; D remains ambiguous. The sample was blood. The sequence was collected from a boy younger than 18 in good health. CDR3 bases: TGTGCCAGATTCCGGACCTTTTATGGCTACACCTTC. This gives the protein CARFRTFYGYTF.